This TCR beta chain was identified in a study of T cells in localized non-small cell lung cancer. Trimming shortened V by 4 bases and J by 6 bases, and 13 bases separated the two germline ends. The CDR3 runs to 14 residues. Germline V CDR1 and CDR2: SGHNT, YENEEA. Profiled with immunoSEQ multiplex PCR; TCRdb holds only in-frame clones, not every one. The sample holds over a thousand clones; approximately 20% are singletons and the top ten take approximately 19%. This receptor was obtained from a man aged 35-75 years with stage I squamous cell lung carcinoma. This sequence joins TRBV11-3 and TRBJ2-1; D may be TRBD2 (6 bases). The specimen comprised normal lung tissue next to the tumor, sampled before any cancer treatment. The CDR3 DNA reads TGTGCCAGCAGCTCGTGGGGAGCGGGCAATGAGCAGTTCTTC. This gives the protein CASSSWGAGNEQFF.